This TCR beta chain was sequenced in a study of T cells in Graves' hyperthyroidism and ophthalmopathy. Points from the study as a whole: Onset of ophthalmopathy came a median roughly 6.9 months after the model predicted it.

RNA transcripts were the template for amplifying TCR beta CDR3 regions. An initial round of RT-PCR targeting the TCR CDR3 relied on the HTBI primer set. Each CDR3 protein is one row after TCRdb ran MiXCR on the multiplex PCR reads. The data show roughly 500,000 distinct CDR3 sequences, approximately 48% seen once. Turning to this clonotype: The antigen remains unidentified. Relative to the germline gene, one junction end is altered; a read error may explain this.

Germline CDR1 and CDR2: ENHRY and SYGVKD. The CDR3 runs 13 residues. On the basis of clinical symptoms, serum thyroxine and TRAb, thyroid ultrasound and orbital computed tomography, diagnoses were made. The rearrangement uses TRBV10-3 and TRBJ2-7; TRBD2 matches at 9 bases. The sequencing input was peripheral blood or thyroid tissue (not recorded which). The sequence was obtained from an adult woman with Graves' disease, either hyperthyroidism or ophthalmopathy (not recorded which). CDR3 residues: CTISDRASGKQYF. CDR3 sequence (DNA): TGTACCATCAGTGATAGGGCTAGCGGGAAGCAGTACTTC.